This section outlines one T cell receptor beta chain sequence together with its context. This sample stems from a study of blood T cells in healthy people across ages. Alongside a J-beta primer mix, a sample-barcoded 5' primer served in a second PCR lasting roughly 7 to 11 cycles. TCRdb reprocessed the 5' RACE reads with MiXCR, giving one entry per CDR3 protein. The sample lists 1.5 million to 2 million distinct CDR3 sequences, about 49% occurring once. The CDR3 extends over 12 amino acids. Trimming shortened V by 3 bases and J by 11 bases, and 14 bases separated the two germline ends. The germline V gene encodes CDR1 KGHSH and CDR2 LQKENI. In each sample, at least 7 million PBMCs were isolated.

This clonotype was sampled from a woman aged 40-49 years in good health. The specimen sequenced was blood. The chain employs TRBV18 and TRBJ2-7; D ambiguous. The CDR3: CASSPILDSKYF. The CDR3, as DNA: TGTGCCAGCTCACCTATATTGGATTCCAAGTACTTC.